This T cell receptor (beta chain) was recorded in a study of blood T cell repertoires in COVID-19. Study details: Material from acute and convalescent COVID-19 was sourced from the United States, Italy and Spain. T cells, B-cell-depleted T cells, or PBMCs supplied cDNA or gDNA.

This CDR3 spans 14 amino acids. The germline CDR1 and CDR2 sequences are SGHAT and FQDESV (reference sequence). The germline V and J ends were trimmed by 1 base and 7 bases, with 11 bases remaining between them. Authors' analysis steps: Reference gene primer amplification yielded estimated nucleated cell counts. The repertoire was sequenced with immunoSEQ multiplex PCR; TCRdb's copy has only in-frame clones and lacks some. Clone size and V and J calls were adopted from that table, with D and trimming inferred from the DNA. The sample carries roughly 200,000 clones, over 70% recorded once. The chain couples TRBV11-1 to TRBJ1-5, with D uncertain. The TCR comes from an elderly woman with acute or convalescent COVID-19. The sample was peripheral blood. In DNA form, the CDR3 reads TGTGCCAGCAGCTTAGAAGCGGAAGGGCAGCCCCAGCATTTT. It is translated as CASSLEAEGQPQHF.